Below, 9 T cell receptor beta chains from the same sample are listed, as sequenced in a study. TCRdb fed the 5' RACE reads into MiXCR, producing one record per CDR3 protein. The sample includes 35,000 to 50,000 distinct CDR3 sequences, approximately 30% of them seen just once. Input material: tumor-infiltrating memory CD4+ T cells sorted from the breast tumor. Subset of the sample: memory CD4+ T cells, CD4+CD45RO+CD25-. The receptors here all came from a female donor with breast cancer.

This clonotype was picked up a small number of times. The rearrangement joins TRBV11-2 to TRBJ2-7, with a tentative D call TRBD1 (6 bases). With 2 bases removed from V and 6 bases from J, the gap between germline ends came to 20 bases. The CDR3 is 16 amino acids. The germline gives CDR1 SGHAT, CDR2 FQNNGV. CDR3 coding DNA: TGTGCCAGCAGCTTACCCCCGTCCGGGACACTCGGCGAGCAGTACTTC. This codes for CASSLPPSGTLGEQYF.

This clonotype was recorded a few times. The CDR3 region is CASSLVGTSGEQYF. The CDR3 region has the DNA TGTGCCAGCAGCTTAGTGGGGACTAGTGGCGAGCAGTACTTC. The gene calls are TRBV7-2 and TRBJ2-7; 8 bases are shared with TRBD2. The J segment lost 6 bases and the V segment lost 1 base, leaving 5 bases of the junction unmatched. The germline gives CDR1 SGHTA, CDR2 FQGNSA. The CDR3 runs 14 residues.

This clonotype was recorded a few times. The V call is TRBV7-9, the J call TRBJ2-5; D gene unclear. In germline, CDR1 is SEHNR, CDR2 FQNEAQ (reference sequence). V lost 1 base and J 4 bases, leaving 10 bases between the germline ends. The CDR3 consists of 14 residues. The CDR3 DNA reads TGTGCCAGCAGCTTAGACATGAGAGGAGAGACCCAGTACTTC. It encodes CASSLDMRGETQYF.

This clonotype was seen many times. The V gene is TRBV28, the J gene TRBJ1-1; D ambiguous. The V end was cut by 3 bases, the J end by 1 base, with 9 bases between. The length of the CDR3 is 14 residues. In germline, CDR1 is MDHEN, CDR2 SYDVKM. This CDR3 is CASSLFGQNTEAFF. The CDR3 DNA reads as TGTGCCAGCAGTTTGTTCGGCCAGAACACTGAAGCTTTCTTT.

This clonotype was seen many times. The chain couples TRBV6-5 to TRBJ2-5; weak D call: TRBD2 (5 bases). Germline V gene sequence: CDR1 MNHEY, CDR2 SVGAGI. Trimming took 6 bases from V and 5 from J, leaving 22 bases between them. The CDR3 runs 16 residues. CDR3 sequence reads: CASSRILVEAGETQYF. CDR3 nucleotides: TGTGCCAGCAGCCGAATACTAGTCGAGGCTGGTGAGACCCAGTACTTC.

This clonotype was detected ten times or more. This chain links TRBV4-2 with TRBJ1-2; no definite D call. V was cut by 0 bases and J by 5 bases, with 10 bases left in between. This CDR3 comprises 14 residues. Germline lookup yields CDR1 LGHNA and CDR2 YNFKEQ. CDR3 protein: CASSQDVWIYGYTF. DNA for the CDR3: TGTGCCAGCAGCCAAGATGTGTGGATATATGGCTACACCTTC.

This chain links TRBV5-1 with TRBJ2-1, with a tentative D call TRBD1 (5 bases). Looked up from germline, CDR1 is SGHRS and CDR2 is YFSETQ. This CDR3 spans 16 amino acids. Trimming stripped 4 bases from V and 3 bases from J, with 17 bases between. The chain's CDR3 is CASSARQGWDYNEQFF. The CDR3, as DNA: TGCGCCAGCAGCGCCCGGCAGGGTTGGGACTACAATGAGCAGTTCTTC. Full variable domain (missing parts from reference TRBV5-1 and TRBJ2-1): KAGVTQTPRYLIKTRGQQVTLSCSPISGHRSVSWYQQTPGQGLQFLFEYFSETQRNKGNFPGRFSGRQFSNSRSEMNVSTLELGDSALYLCASSARQGWDYNEQFFGPGTRLTVL.

The chain combines TRBV7-6 with TRBJ2-7, with D perhaps given as TRBD1 or TRBD2 (5 bases each). The germline V and J ends were trimmed by 2 bases and 7 bases, with 15 bases remaining between them. The CDR3 runs to 14 residues. Germline V CDR1 and CDR2: SGHVS, FNYEAQ. The CDR3 DNA reads as TGTGCCAGCAGCTTAACGGGGCCCGAGAGTGAGCAGTACTTC. Its protein is CASSLTGPESEQYF.

There are many counts of this clonotype. J is TRBJ2-5 and V is TRBV7-8, with 8 positions matching TRBD1. Germline V gene sequence: CDR1 SGHVS, CDR2 FQNEAQ. The CDR3 length is 12 residues. V lost 4 bases to trimming and J lost 10 bases; unmatched junction nucleotides: 5. This CDR3 reads CASSSGQGNQYF. Here the CDR3 DNA reads TGTGCCAGCAGCTCCGGACAGGGTAACCAGTACTTC.